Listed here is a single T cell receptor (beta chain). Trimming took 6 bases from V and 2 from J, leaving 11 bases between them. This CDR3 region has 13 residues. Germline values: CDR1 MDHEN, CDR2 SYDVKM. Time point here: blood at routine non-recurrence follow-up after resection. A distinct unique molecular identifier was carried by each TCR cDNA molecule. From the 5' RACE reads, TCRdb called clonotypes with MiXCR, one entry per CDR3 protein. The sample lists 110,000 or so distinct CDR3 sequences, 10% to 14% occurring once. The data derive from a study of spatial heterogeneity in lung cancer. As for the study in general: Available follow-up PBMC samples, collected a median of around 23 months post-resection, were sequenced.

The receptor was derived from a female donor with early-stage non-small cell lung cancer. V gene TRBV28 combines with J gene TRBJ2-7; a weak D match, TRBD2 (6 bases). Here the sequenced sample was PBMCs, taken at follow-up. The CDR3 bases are TGTGCCAGCAGCGGGACTTTTACCTACGAGCAGTACTTC. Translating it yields CASSGTFTYEQYF.